The clone carrying this T cell receptor (beta chain) was seen many times. Its matching antigen is unknown. The J segment lost 0 bases and the V segment lost 6 bases, leaving 5 bases of the junction unmatched. CDR3 length: 15 amino acids. Germline V lookup: CDR1 MDHEN, CDR2 SYDVKM. The data are from a study of T cells in Graves' hyperthyroidism and ophthalmopathy. PBMCs were collected from an approximately 9 ml volume of fresh peripheral blood. Study observations and caveats: Peripheral blood also featured most of the thyroid clonotypes expanded above 0.001.

What was amplified from RNA transcripts were TCR beta CDR3 regions. The HTBI primer set drove a first-round RT-PCR of the TCR CDR3. From the multiplex PCR reads, TCRdb called clonotypes with MiXCR, one entry per CDR3 protein. This table has hundreds of thousands of distinct CDR3 sequences, approximately 14% appearing once. The sample consisted of blood. This clonotype originated in a woman aged 50 to 65 with Graves' ophthalmopathy. This sequence joins TRBV28 and TRBJ1-1; 9 bases fit TRBD1. CDR3 in DNA: TGTGCCAGCAGCCCCACAGGGGGCGTGAACACTGAAGCTTTCTTT. Amino acids: CASSPTGGVNTEAFF.